The 27 T cell receptor beta chains below all came from one sample that was sequenced in a study of blood T cell repertoires in COVID-19. Libraries were prepared by immunoSEQ multiplex PCR; TCRdb keeps only in-frame clonotypes and omits some of them. The sample consists of 60,000 or so clones, around four fifths of them appearing once. The sample consisted of peripheral blood. The origin of the receptors is a man between 25 and 39 years old with COVID-19, enrolled during active disease.

J is TRBJ2-3 and V is TRBV5-4, with 8 nucleotides matching TRBD2. This CDR3 is built from 16 residues. Germline assignment: CDR1 SGHNT and CDR2 YYREEE (reference sequence). V dropped 1 base and J dropped 2; count of bases not matched to a gene: 6. CDR3 bases: TGTGCCAGCAGCTTGAATAGCGGGGTCGCCACAGATACGCAGTATTTT. This encodes CASSLNSGVATDTQYF.

The chain links TRBV5-1 to TRBJ1-2, with D uncertain. Germline lookup yields CDR1 SGHRS and CDR2 YFSETQ. The germline V and J ends were trimmed by 0 bases and 4 bases, with 13 bases remaining between them. The CDR3 consists of 15 residues. CDR3 loop: CASSLGQSESYGYTF. CDR3 nucleotides: TGCGCCAGCAGCTTGGGGCAGTCCGAATCCTATGGCTACACCTTC. The entire variable domain, with the rest obtained from reference TRBV5-1 and TRBJ1-2, is as follows: KAGVTQTPRYLIKTRGQQVTLSCSPISGHRSVSWYQQTPGQGLQFLFEYFSETQRNKGNFPGRFSGRQFSNSRSEMNVSTLELGDSALYLCASSLGQSESYGYTFGSGTRLTVV.

The rearrangement links TRBV7-8 to TRBJ1-5; weak D call: TRBD1 (6 bases). Germline V gene data show CDR1 as SGHVS and CDR2 as FQNEAQ. The V and J ends lost 5 bases and 7 bases respectively, with 15 bases between them. CDR3 length equals 14 residues. The CDR3 nucleotides read TGTGCCAGCAGCGTCCCGGGGGGCGGGCAGCCCCAGCATTTT. Translating it yields CASSVPGGGQPQHF.

This rearrangement joins TRBV28 to TRBJ2-7; 9 bases fit TRBD1. V dropped 8 bases and J dropped 0; count of bases not matched to a gene: 14. The CDR3 loop spans 17 amino acids. Germline V gene lookup returns CDR1 MDHEN and CDR2 SYDVKM. The CDR3 sequence is CASLPGQGVRSSYEQYF. The CDR3, as DNA: TGTGCCAGCCTCCCGGGACAGGGTGTTCGGAGCTCCTACGAGCAGTACTTC.

The rearrangement links TRBV3-1 (or the pseudogene TRBV3-2) to TRBJ1-2; 9 bases are shared with TRBD1. In germline, CDR1 is LGHDT, CDR2 YNNKEL (reference sequence). The CDR3 covers 16 residues. J was trimmed by 6 bases and V by 1 base; bases with no gene match: 9. CDR3 DNA sequence: TGTGCCAGCAGCCAAGTAGCGGACAGGGGTTGGCATGGCTACACCTTC. It encodes CASSQVADRGWHGYTF.

Only a few counts were recorded for this clone. The J gene is TRBJ1-4, the V gene TRBV9; tentative D call: TRBD1 (5 bases). V was cut by 3 bases and J by 4 bases, with 16 bases left in between. Germline V gene data show CDR1 as SGDLS and CDR2 as YYNGEE. This CDR3 is 16 amino acids long. CDR3 DNA: TGTGCCAGCAGCGCCAACCCGGGGGGAGGTAATGAAAAACTGTTTTTT. As protein: CASSANPGGGNEKLFF.

The J gene is TRBJ2-3, the V gene TRBV6-5; 10 nucleotides align to TRBD2. The CDR3 has 14 residues. V dropped 8 bases and J dropped 2; count of bases not matched to a gene: 4. Germline lookup yields CDR1 MNHEY and CDR2 SVGAGI. The CDR3: CASGAGGDTDTQYF. As DNA, the CDR3 is TGTGCCAGCGGAGCGGGAGGGGACACAGATACGCAGTATTTT.

The chain links TRBV27 to TRBJ1-2; TRBD1 aligns across 11 bases. The CDR3 runs 14 residues. Germline V gene data show CDR1 as MNHEY and CDR2 as SMNVEV (reference sequence). V dropped 3 bases and J dropped 7; count of bases not matched to a gene: 4. The CDR3 region is CASSFGQGAPGYTF. DNA for the CDR3: TGTGCCAGCAGTTTCGGACAGGGGGCGCCTGGCTACACCTTC.

Comment on this clone: Different DNA sequences within this sample yield the same CDR3. The V call is TRBV6-5, the J call TRBJ1-2; D uncertain. Germline lookup yields CDR1 MNHEY and CDR2 SVGAGI. V lost 2 bases and J lost 2, with 9 bases in between. CDR3 length: 14 residues. The CDR3 nucleotides are TGTGCCAGCAGTTACGGCGGAAGGAACTATGGCTACACCTTC. This encodes CASSYGGRNYGYTF.

This clone showed up just a few times. This sequence joins TRBV28 and TRBJ2-2, with 7 bases identical to TRBD2. This CDR3 has 15 residues. Trimming removed 2 bases from V and 2 bases from J; junction bases left unmatched: 2. CDR1 and CDR2 from the germline V gene are MDHEN and SYDVKM. The CDR3 sequence: CASSLPGGNTGELFF. As DNA, the CDR3 is TGTGCCAGCAGTTTACCGGGGGGAAACACCGGGGAGCTGTTTTTT.

This chain joins TRBV7-2 and TRBJ2-5; 12 bases line up with TRBD1. The CDR3 has 15 residues. The V gene end was trimmed by 4 bases and the J gene end by 6 bases; junction bases not matched to a gene: 6. CDR1 SGHTA and CDR2 FQGNSA come from the germline V gene. The CDR3 coding sequence is TGTGCCAGCAGCTCTGGGACAGGGGGCGCGAAGACCCAGTACTTC. Protein product: CASSSGTGGAKTQYF.

For the CDR3, the DNA is TGCGCCAGCAGCCAGCCCGGGACTAGCGGGGCCTACAATGAGCAGTTCTTC. This codes for CASSQPGTSGAYNEQFF. V usage is TRBV4-1 and J usage is TRBJ2-1, with 13 bases matching TRBD2. Losses at the gene ends were 3 bases for V and 2 bases for J; bases not matched to a gene: 4. In germline, CDR1 is MGHRA, CDR2 YSYEKL. There are 17 residues in the CDR3.

The CDR3 nucleotides are TGCGCCAAGGTCGGTGGGGGACCAACCAATTCGGGGGAAAATGAGCAGTTCTTC. Residues: CAKVGGGPTNSGENEQFF. The gene calls are TRBV5-1 and TRBJ2-1; D may be TRBD2 (6 bases). The ends were cut back, 9 bases at V and 7 bases at J, with 32 bases in the middle. Germline-derived CDR1 and CDR2 are SGHRS and YFSETQ. This CDR3 is 18 amino acids long.

This clone appeared a few times. The chain recombines TRBV10-1 with TRBJ1-1; D uncertain. Germline CDR1 and CDR2: WNHNN and SYGVQD (reference sequence). This CDR3 spans 13 amino acids. V gave up 6 bases and J gave up 6 bases, with 14 bases separating them. CDR3 in DNA: TGCGCCAGCAGCCGTAGTGAGGGATCTGAAGCTTTCTTT. Amino acid sequence: CASSRSEGSEAFF.

The chain carries TRBV10-1 and TRBJ2-3; 9 bases are a match to TRBD1. The CDR3 sequence is 14 residues long. V was pared by 5 bases and J by 5 bases, with 5 bases of the junction left unmatched. Germline CDR1 reads WNHNN; CDR2 reads SYGVQD (reference sequence). CDR3 protein: CASSRTGVIDTQYF. The CDR3 DNA reads TGCGCCAGCAGTAGGACAGGGGTAATAGATACGCAGTATTTT.

The chain couples TRBV3-1 (or the pseudogene TRBV3-2) to TRBJ1-4; TRBD1 is a possible D gene (6 bases). The length of the CDR3 is 12 residues. Trimming removed 3 bases from V and 10 bases from J, with 9 bases in between. The germline CDR1 and CDR2 sequences are LGHDT and YNNKEL (reference sequence). Here the CDR3 reads CASSQTGGKLFF. CDR3 nucleotides: TGTGCCAGCAGCCAGACAGGAGGAAAACTGTTTTTT.

The V gene is TRBV7-2, the J gene TRBJ2-5, with 8 bases identical to TRBD1. J gave up 6 bases and V 5 bases, and 8 bases lay outside the gene matches. This CDR3 has 14 residues. In germline, CDR1 is SGHTA, CDR2 FQGNSA. CDR3 protein: CASSLWTGQKTQYF. The CDR3 nucleotides read TGTGCCAGCAGCCTCTGGACAGGGCAGAAGACCCAGTACTTC.

The rearrangement links TRBV7-9 to TRBJ2-7, with no clear D. Germline V lookup: CDR1 SEHNR, CDR2 FQNEAQ (reference sequence). V was shortened by 6 bases and J by 5 bases, with 17 bases between the two germline ends. The CDR3 spans 14 residues. CDR3 protein: CASSVESIKNEQYF. The CDR3, as DNA: TGTGCCAGCAGTGTTGAGTCGATTAAGAACGAGCAGTACTTC.

The chain carries TRBV12-5 and TRBJ1-2; a possible D gene is TRBD1 (5 bases). The V gene's germline CDR1 is LGHNT and CDR2 FRNRAP. Trimming removed 2 bases from V and 4 bases from J, with 8 bases in between. CDR3 length: 13 amino acids. CDR3 protein: CASGLSGGYGYTF. The CDR3 nucleotides read TGTGCTAGTGGTTTGTCGGGGGGCTATGGCTACACCTTC.

This chain joins TRBV7-9 and TRBJ1-1; unclear D gene. Trimming took off 5 bases at V and 0 bases at J, with 16 bases between the two ends. Germline CDR1 reads SEHNR; CDR2 reads FQNEAQ (reference sequence). The CDR3 is made up of 16 amino acids. The DNA of the CDR3 is TGTGCCAGCAGCCACTCCTTAGGACTGATGAACACTGAAGCTTTCTTT. Its protein is CASSHSLGLMNTEAFF.

The rearrangement uses TRBV7-9 and TRBJ2-7; 7 nucleotides align to TRBD2. The CDR3 sequence is 13 residues long. J was trimmed by 6 bases and V by 0 bases; bases with no gene match: 2. Germline loops: CDR1 SEHNR, CDR2 FQNEAQ (reference sequence). CDR3 protein: CASSLAWGGEQYF. The CDR3 DNA sequence: TGTGCCAGCAGCTTAGCGTGGGGGGGCGAGCAGTACTTC. The variable domain in full, completed from reference TRBV7-9 and TRBJ2-7, reads DTGVSQNPRHKITKRGQNVTFRCDPISEHNRLYWYRQTLGQGPEFLTYFQNEAQLEKSRLLSDRFSAERPKGSFSTLEIQRTEQGDSAMYLCASSLAWGGEQYFGPGTRLTVT.

V gene TRBV7-6 combines with J gene TRBJ2-7, with 12 bases aligning to TRBD1. With V trimmed by 4 bases and J by 7 bases, 8 bases remained unmatched. The CDR3 consists of 15 residues. Germline V gene sequence: CDR1 SGHVS, CDR2 FNYEAQ. CDR3 region: CASSSSGTGGQEQYF. CDR3 in DNA: TGTGCCAGCAGCTCCTCCGGGACAGGGGGCCAAGAGCAGTACTTC. The variable domain in full, with the rest retrieved from reference TRBV7-6 and TRBJ2-7, is GAGVSQSPRYKVTKRGQDVALRCDPISGHVSLYWYRQALGQGPEFLTYFNYEAQQDKSGLPNDRFSAERPEGSISTLTIQRTEQRDSAMYRCASSSSGTGGQEQYFGPGTRLTVT.

J is TRBJ1-5 and V is TRBV6-2 or TRBV6-3; 7 bases agree with TRBD1. Germline V CDR1 and CDR2: MNHEY, SVGEGT. Losses at the gene ends were 0 bases for V and 4 bases for J; bases not matched to a gene: 12. The CDR3 loop spans 18 amino acids. The DNA of the CDR3 is TGTGCCAGCAGTTACTCGATGATTCTAGGGGGCTCTAATCAGCCCCAGCATTTT. Its protein product is CASSYSMILGGSNQPQHF.

The rearrangement uses TRBV5-6 and TRBJ1-5, with D possibly being TRBD1 (6 bases). There are 15 residues in the CDR3. V was clipped by 1 base and J by 6 bases, with 14 bases between them. Germline CDR1 and CDR2: SGHDT and YYEEEE. The CDR3 protein is CASSLNKGVPQPQHF. CDR3 DNA sequence: TGTGCCAGCAGCTTGAATAAGGGGGTTCCTCAGCCCCAGCATTTT.

This clone was found a few times. The chain links TRBV29-1 to TRBJ2-7; 7 positions agree with TRBD1. The CDR3 is made up of 16 amino acids. Germline V gene data show CDR1 as SQVTM and CDR2 as ANQGSEA. With 3 bases clipped from V and 1 base from J, the junction kept 12 bases outside the gene matches. Written as DNA, the CDR3 is TGCAGCGTTGATAGGATACGAGGGGGACAGTCCTACGAGCAGTACTTC. Translated, it gives CSVDRIRGGQSYEQYF.

The V call is TRBV5-6, the J call TRBJ1-3, with TRBD1 as a possible D gene (6 bases). Germline V gene data show CDR1 as SGHDT and CDR2 as YYEEEE. V was trimmed by 0 bases and J by 10 bases, leaving 11 bases between them. CDR3 size: 13 residues. The CDR3 loop is CASSLGTAKTIYF. CDR3 nucleotide sequence: TGTGCCAGCAGCTTGGGGACAGCTAAGACCATATATTTT.

The chain combines TRBV2 with TRBJ1-1; perhaps TRBD1 as D (5 bases). The CDR3 is 14 residues long. V dropped 8 bases and J dropped 1 base, with 14 bases sitting between them. Germline V lookup: CDR1 SNHLY, CDR2 FYNNEI. The CDR3 reads CASGHLGGNTEAFF. The CDR3 DNA reads TGTGCCAGCGGACACCTGGGAGGGAACACTGAAGCTTTCTTT.